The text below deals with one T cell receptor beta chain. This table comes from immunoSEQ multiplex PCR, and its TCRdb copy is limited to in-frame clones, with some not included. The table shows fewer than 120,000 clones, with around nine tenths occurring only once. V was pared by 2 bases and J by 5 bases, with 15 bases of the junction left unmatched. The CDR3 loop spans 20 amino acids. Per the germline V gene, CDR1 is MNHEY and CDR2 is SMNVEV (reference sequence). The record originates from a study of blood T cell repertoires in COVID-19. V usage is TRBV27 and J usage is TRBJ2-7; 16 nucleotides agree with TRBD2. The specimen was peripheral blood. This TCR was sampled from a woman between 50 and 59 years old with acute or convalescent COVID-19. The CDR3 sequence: CASSLGTSGRAVPRWHEQYF. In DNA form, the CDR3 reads TGTGCCAGCAGTTTAGGGACTAGCGGGAGGGCCGTCCCCAGGTGGCACGAGCAGTACTTC.